The clone carrying this T cell receptor beta chain was counted a single time. One end of the junction fails to match germline, which may point to a read error. These data are taken from a study of blood T cell repertoires in COVID-19. Study at large: There were acute and convalescent COVID-19 samples, and they came from the United States, Italy and Spain. T cells, B-cell-depleted T cells, or PBMCs supplied cDNA or gDNA.

This CDR3 comprises 16 residues. Per the germline V gene, CDR1 is MNHNS and CDR2 is SASEGT. In the source study's methods: Reference gene primers were amplified, and this amplification served to estimate nucleated cell counts. Clones were read by immunoSEQ multiplex PCR, and TCRdb kept only the in-frame ones, dropping some. The D gene and trimming were derived from the DNA, and the V and J assignments and clone size from that table. The table lists 98,000 or so clones, around 90% of them singletons, with roughly 5% in the top ten. The receptor comes from a man aged 60 to 69 with COVID-19, enrolled during active disease. The rearrangement uses TRBV6-1 and TRBJ2-2, with D unresolved. Sequenced sample: peripheral blood. The CDR3 is CAGSAFRFANTGELFF. The CDR3 DNA reads as TGTGCCGGCAGTGCATTCCGGTTCGCGAACACCGGGGAGCTGTTTTTT.